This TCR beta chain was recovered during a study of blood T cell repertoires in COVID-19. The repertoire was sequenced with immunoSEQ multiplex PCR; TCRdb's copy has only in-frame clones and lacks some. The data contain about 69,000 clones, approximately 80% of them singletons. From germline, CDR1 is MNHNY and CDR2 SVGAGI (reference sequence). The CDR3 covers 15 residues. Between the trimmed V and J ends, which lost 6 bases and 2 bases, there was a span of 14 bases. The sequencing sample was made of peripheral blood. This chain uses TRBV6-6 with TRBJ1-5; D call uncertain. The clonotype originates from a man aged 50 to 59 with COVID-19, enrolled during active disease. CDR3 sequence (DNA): TGTGCCAGCAGGGTCGGGATTTGGGGCAATCAGCCCCAGCATTTT. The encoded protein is CASRVGIWGNQPQHF.